Each of the 10 T cell receptor beta chains below was sequenced from the same sample in a study of blood T cell repertoires in COVID-19. Using immunoSEQ multiplex PCR, the repertoire was profiled, and TCRdb retains in-frame clones only, with some absent. Of around 130,000 clones listed, about 89% are singletons. Sequencing was carried out using peripheral blood. Receptors originate from a woman aged 55-75 years with acute or convalescent COVID-19.

This rearrangement joins TRBV5-1 to TRBJ2-5; 7 nucleotides match TRBD1. Per germline, CDR1 SGHRS and CDR2 YFSETQ. CDR3 length equals 14 residues. J lost 0 bases, V lost 4 bases, and 3 bases had no gene match. The CDR3 DNA follows: TGCGCCAGCAGCCCGGGACAGAACCAAGAGACCCAGTACTTC. Encoded protein: CASSPGQNQETQYF.

The rearrangement links TRBV3-1 (or the pseudogene TRBV3-2) to TRBJ2-1; D not resolved. The ends were cut back, 4 bases at V and 6 bases at J, with 19 bases in the middle. The CDR3 is 16 residues long. The V gene's germline CDR1 is LGHDT and CDR2 YNNKEL (reference sequence). The DNA of the CDR3 is TGTGCCAGCAGCCCTACCCAGAAACGACTCTCCAATGAGCAGTTCTTC. Translated, it gives CASSPTQKRLSNEQFF.

V is TRBV4-2 and J is TRBJ2-5; TRBD2 matches at 8 bases. CDR1 and CDR2 (germline): LGHNA, YNFKEQ. This CDR3 region has 17 residues. The ends lost 0 bases at V and 2 bases at J; junction bases unmatched: 8. This CDR3 is CASSQDIGGGRQETQYF. The CDR3, as DNA: TGTGCCAGCAGCCAAGATATAGGCGGGGGGCGTCAAGAGACCCAGTACTTC.

The rearrangement links TRBV29-1 to TRBJ1-1, with D tentatively TRBD1 (6 bases). Trimming pared 5 bases from V and 0 bases from J, leaving 16 bases between. CDR3 size: 15 residues. CDR1 is SQVTM and CDR2 is ANQGSEA in the germline V gene. The CDR3 sequence: CSVYGQLLMNTEAFF. Written as DNA, the CDR3 is TGCAGCGTTTATGGACAGCTGCTCATGAACACTGAAGCTTTCTTT.

V gene TRBV21-1 combines with J gene TRBJ2-1; the table gives TRBD2 as D, unverified against the DNA. TRBV21-1 is labeled a pseudogene. This CDR3 has 15 amino acids. The CDR3 sequence: CASSREGFTDNEQFF. CDR3 bases: TGTGCCAGCAGCAGAGAGGGTTTTACAGATAATGAGCAGTTCTTC.

The chain combines TRBV11-2 with TRBJ1-1, with TRBD1 as a possible D gene (5 bases). V lost 1 base and J 4 bases, leaving 16 bases between the germline ends. The germline V gene has CDR1 SGHAT and CDR2 FQNNGV. The CDR3 has 16 amino acids. The CDR3 region has the DNA TGTGCCAGCAGCTTAGGTCAGGGATCCCGAGGCACTGAAGCTTTCTTT. Protein: CASSLGQGSRGTEAFF.

The chain employs TRBV13 and TRBJ2-3; 7 bases agree with TRBD1. The V gene's germline CDR1 is PRHDT and CDR2 FYEKMQ (reference sequence). The length of the CDR3 is 14 residues. The junction had 2 bases not matched to a gene; V was cut back by 5 bases and J by 0 bases. CDR3 protein: CASSPTGSTDTQYF. In nucleotides, the CDR3 is TGTGCCAGCAGCCCGACAGGGAGCACAGATACGCAGTATTTT.

This clone was detected once. The J gene is TRBJ2-1, the V gene TRBV3-1 (or the pseudogene TRBV3-2); 7 positions match TRBD2. The junction had 11 bases not matched to a gene; V was cut back by 4 bases and J by 14 bases. Looked up from germline, CDR1 is LGHDT and CDR2 is YNNKEL (reference sequence). This CDR3 has 13 amino acids. The CDR3 sequence: CASSPHGAGVKFF. The CDR3 nucleotides are TGTGCCAGCAGCCCCCATGGGGCGGGAGTAAAGTTCTTC.

This clone was seen only a few times. V gene TRBV19 combines with J gene TRBJ2-1, with 8 bases fitting TRBD2. The CDR3 spans 16 residues. With V trimmed by 5 bases and J by 0 bases, 6 bases remained unmatched. Germline V gives CDR1 LNHDA, CDR2 SQIVND (reference sequence). Here the CDR3 reads CASSAVTSGSYNEQFF. In nucleotides, the CDR3 is TGTGCCAGTAGTGCGGTAACTAGCGGCTCCTACAATGAGCAGTTCTTC.

This rearrangement joins TRBV4-1 to TRBJ2-1, with 8 bases lining up with TRBD2. Trimming cost V 0 bases and J 5 bases; bases outside gene matches: 6. The CDR3 length is 16 residues. The germline gives CDR1 MGHRA, CDR2 YSYEKL. The DNA for the CDR3 is TGCGCCAGCAGCCAAGATAGAACTAGCGGTGACAATGAGCAGTTCTTC. It translates to CASSQDRTSGDNEQFF.